Below, 7 T cell receptor beta chains from the same sample are listed, as sequenced in a study of response to subunit inactivated influenza vaccine. TCRdb reprocessed the RT-PCR reads with MiXCR, giving one entry per CDR3 protein. The sample holds about 480,000 distinct CDR3 sequences, around 13% seen once. This sample comprised PBMCs from blood, obtained roughly 47 days after vaccination. These receptors all stem from a man aged 50-59 years who received an inactivated influenza vaccine.

This clonotype has just a few counts. This chain uses TRBV6-5 with TRBJ2-5; 9 positions agree with TRBD2. This CDR3 contains 15 residues. CDR1 is MNHEY and CDR2 is SVGAGI in the germline V gene. V was clipped by 2 bases and J by 5 bases; unmatched bases: 6. DNA of the CDR3: TGTGCCAGCAGTTACCCCCAGCGGGGGGTTGAGACCCAGTACTTC. It yields the protein CASSYPQRGVETQYF.

This chain links TRBV4-1 with TRBJ2-1, with D perhaps TRBD1 (6 bases). V lost 2 bases and J 3 bases, leaving 17 bases between the germline ends. From germline, CDR1 is MGHRA and CDR2 YSYEKL. The CDR3 is 17 residues long. CDR3 sequence: CASSQWIVDSLYNEQFF. Here the CDR3 DNA reads TGCGCCAGCAGCCAATGGATAGTGGACAGTCTCTACAATGAGCAGTTCTTC.

The rearrangement uses TRBV3-1 and TRBJ2-5; 7 positions match TRBD1. J was trimmed by 2 bases and V by 4 bases; bases with no gene match: 7. This CDR3 contains 15 residues. The germline gives CDR1 LGHDT, CDR2 YNNKEL (reference sequence). CDR3 residues: CASSPLGTAQETQYF. The CDR3 DNA is TGTGCCAGCAGCCCCCTGGGGACAGCACAAGAGACCCAGTACTTC.

This clonotype was seen more than once but under ten times. The V call is TRBV20-1, the J call TRBJ1-5; 9 positions agree with TRBD1. Trimming took 6 bases from V and 4 from J; bases not matched to a gene: 10. This CDR3 contains 15 residues. From germline, CDR1 is DFQATT and CDR2 SNEGSKA (reference sequence). The CDR3 DNA reads TGCAGTGCCCCGTCGGGGACAGGGCTAAATCAGCCCCAGCATTTT. It is translated as CSAPSGTGLNQPQHF.

This clonotype showed up many times. This chain joins TRBV4-3 and TRBJ2-2; 9 positions match TRBD1. V shed 6 bases, J shed 3 bases, and the junction held 5 bases outside the gene matches. Germline V gives CDR1 LGHNA, CDR2 YSLEER. This CDR3 is 15 amino acids long. This chain's CDR3 is CASRAGTGYTGELFF. In nucleotides, the CDR3 is TGCGCCAGCAGGGCCGGGACAGGGTACACCGGGGAGCTGTTTTTT.

The V call is TRBV6-2 or TRBV6-3, the J call TRBJ2-7; D tentatively fits TRBD1 or TRBD2 (5 bases each). The CDR3 has 14 residues. Germline assignment: CDR1 MNHEY and CDR2 SVGEGT. The V and J ends lost 6 bases and 5 bases respectively, with 17 bases between them. This CDR3 is CASSPGTTIHEQYF. The CDR3 DNA reads as TGTGCCAGCAGCCCCGGGACCACAATCCACGAGCAGTACTTC.

Ten or more counts support this clonotype. The chain uses TRBV6-6 and TRBJ1-5; no reliable D call. From germline, CDR1 is MNHNY and CDR2 SVGAGI (reference sequence). V dropped 5 bases and J dropped 7 bases, with 9 bases sitting between them. CDR3 length: 12 residues. CDR3 DNA sequence: TGTGCCAGCAGTCGGGTCGGGCAGCCCCAGCATTTT. The encoded protein is CASSRVGQPQHF.